Detailed here is one T cell receptor beta chain. The PCR had 60 Vbeta and 13 Jbeta primers. Measured with immunoSEQ multiplex PCR; TCRdb has only the in-frame clones, and not every one. The table records about 150,000 clones, about 80% of them present only once. Germline values: CDR1 MNHEY, CDR2 SVGAGI. Unmatched junction bases numbered 4, after V lost 2 bases and J lost 6 bases. The CDR3 covers 15 residues. This record belongs to a study of cytomegalovirus exposure and HLA in healthy donors. Across the study: In a previous analysis, about 100 million unique TCR beta sequences were found from 170 million or so T cells.

The source is a woman aged 40 to 55 in good health and CMV-seronegative. The chain has TRBV6-5 and TRBJ2-2; TRBD1 agrees at 9 bases. The source material was PBMCs. The CDR3 region is CASSYSDRGAGELFF. Here the CDR3 DNA reads TGTGCCAGCAGTTACAGTGACAGGGGGGCCGGGGAGCTGTTTTTT.